The clone carrying this T cell receptor beta chain is a singleton in its sample. Its antigen is undetermined. Germline V gene data show CDR1 as MNHEY and CDR2 as SVGAGI. V lost 4 bases and J 8 bases, leaving 18 bases between the germline ends. The CDR3 is 15 amino acids. The sample belongs to a study of cytomegalovirus exposure and HLA in healthy donors. Notes on the study in general: Later analysis showed most CMV-associated TCR beta chains appearing HLA-restricted. Testing in vitro showed three CMV-associated chains specific for CMV antigens.

The PCR made use of 60 Vbeta and 13 Jbeta primers. The method was immunoSEQ multiplex PCR; TCRdb's version includes in-frame clones alone and lacks a portion of them. The sample records fewer than 200,000 clones, approximately 79% being singletons. Sequencing was performed on PBMCs. The receptor was derived from a man aged 35 to 55 in good health and CMV-seronegative. The chain links TRBV6-5 to TRBJ1-3, with D possibly matching TRBD1 (6 bases). The CDR3 loop reads CASSSEGGGAYTIYF. The DNA for the CDR3 is TGTGCCAGCAGTTCGGAGGGTGGGGGGGCTTACACCATATATTTT.